This TCR beta chain was profiled in a study of STAT5B mutations in CD4+ large granular lymphocyte leukemia. About the research overall: Healthy donors showed HLA-associated enrichment of the CDR3 'QG' motif. Study-wide points: Top patient clones used TRBV06 genes more often: 8/27 versus 2/35 in controls.

CDR3 length: 16 amino acids. Germline-derived CDR1 and CDR2 are LNHDA and SQIVND (reference sequence). V was pared by 4 bases and J by 4 bases, with 17 bases between. Healthy controls were blood donor buffy coats. Produced via immunoSEQ multiplex PCR; TCRdb's table is partial and in-frame only. Of about 31,000 clones detected, around nine tenths appear once; the ten largest clones hold about 0.42%. On this clone itself: What it binds is unknown.

The TCR comes from a human donor in good health. V is TRBV19 and J is TRBJ2-1; tentatively, D is TRBD1 (5 bases). The specimen was CD4+ T cells from blood buffy coats. The CDR3 DNA reads TGTGCCAGTAGTAAGGGGCTCAAGCCTACTTACAATGAGCAGTTCTTC. Its translation is CASSKGLKPTYNEQFF.